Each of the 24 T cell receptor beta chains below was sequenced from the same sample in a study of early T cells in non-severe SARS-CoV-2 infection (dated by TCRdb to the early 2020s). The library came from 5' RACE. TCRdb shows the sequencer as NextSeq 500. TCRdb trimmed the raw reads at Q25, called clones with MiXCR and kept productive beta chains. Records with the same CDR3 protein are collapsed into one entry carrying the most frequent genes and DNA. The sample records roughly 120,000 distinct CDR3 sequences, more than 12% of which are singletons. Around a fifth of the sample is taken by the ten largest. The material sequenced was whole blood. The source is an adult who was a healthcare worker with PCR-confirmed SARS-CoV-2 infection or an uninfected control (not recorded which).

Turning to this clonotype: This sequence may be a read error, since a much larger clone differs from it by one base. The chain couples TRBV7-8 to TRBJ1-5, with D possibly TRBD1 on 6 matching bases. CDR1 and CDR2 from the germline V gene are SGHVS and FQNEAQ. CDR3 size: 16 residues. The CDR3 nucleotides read TGTGCCAGCAACTTAGAGGCGGGGGGCGGTAATCAGCCCCAGCATTTT. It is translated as CASNLEAGGGNQPQHF. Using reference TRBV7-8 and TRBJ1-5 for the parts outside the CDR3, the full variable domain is GAGVSQSPRYKVAKRGQDVALRCDPISGHVSLFWYQQALGQGPEFLTYFQNEAQLDKSGLPSDRFFAERPEGSVSTLKIQRTQQEDSAVYLCASNLEAGGGNQPQHFGDGTRLSIL.

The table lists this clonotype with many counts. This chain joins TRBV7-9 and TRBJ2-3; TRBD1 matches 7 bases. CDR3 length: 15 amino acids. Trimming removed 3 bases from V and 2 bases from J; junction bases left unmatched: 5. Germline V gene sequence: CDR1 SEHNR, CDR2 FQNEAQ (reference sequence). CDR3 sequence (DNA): TGTGCCAGCAGCTTGAGACAGGGAAACACAGATACGCAGTATTTT. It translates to CASSLRQGNTDTQYF.

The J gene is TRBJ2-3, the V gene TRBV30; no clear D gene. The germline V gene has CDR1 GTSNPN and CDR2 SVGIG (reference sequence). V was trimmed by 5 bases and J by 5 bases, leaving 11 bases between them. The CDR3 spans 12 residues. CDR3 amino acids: CAWAANGDTQYF. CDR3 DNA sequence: TGTGCCTGGGCCGCTAATGGAGATACGCAGTATTTT.

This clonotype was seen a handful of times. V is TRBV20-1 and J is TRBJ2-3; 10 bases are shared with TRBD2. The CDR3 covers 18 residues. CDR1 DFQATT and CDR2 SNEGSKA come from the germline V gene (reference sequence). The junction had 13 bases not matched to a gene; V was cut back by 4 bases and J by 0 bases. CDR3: CSAKSSGGIWTSTDTQYF. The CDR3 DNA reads TGCAGTGCTAAAAGTAGCGGGGGGATCTGGACTAGCACAGATACGCAGTATTTT.

CDR3 sequence: CASSPPPRGGGETQYF. CDR3 nucleotides: TGCGCCAGCAGCCCCCCCCCAAGGGGGGGAGGAGAGACCCAGTACTTC. J is TRBJ2-5 and V is TRBV4-1; maybe TRBD2 (7 bases). Germline V lookup: CDR1 MGHRA, CDR2 YSYEKL. Trimming took 4 bases from V and 4 from J, leaving 19 bases between them. CDR3 size: 16 residues.

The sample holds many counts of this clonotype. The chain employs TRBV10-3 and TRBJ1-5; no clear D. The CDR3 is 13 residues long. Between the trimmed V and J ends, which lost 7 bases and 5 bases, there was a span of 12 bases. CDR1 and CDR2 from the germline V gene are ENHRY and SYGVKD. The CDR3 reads CAITNLEDQPQHF. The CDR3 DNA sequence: TGTGCCATCACGAATCTGGAAGATCAGCCCCAGCATTTT.

The CDR3 here is CASSSGGTGYNEQFF. The CDR3 DNA is TGTGCCAGCAGTTCCGGGGGGACAGGGTACAATGAGCAGTTCTTC. The chain has TRBV12-3 or TRBV12-4 and TRBJ2-1; the match to TRBD1 covers 9 bases. V was clipped by 4 bases and J by 4 bases; unmatched bases: 5. The CDR3 runs 15 residues.

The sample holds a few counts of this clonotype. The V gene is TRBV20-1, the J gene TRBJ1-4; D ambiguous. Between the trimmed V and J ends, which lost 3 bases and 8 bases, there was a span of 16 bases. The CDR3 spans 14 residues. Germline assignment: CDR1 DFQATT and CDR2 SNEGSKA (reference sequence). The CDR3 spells CSASKGTLGEKLFF. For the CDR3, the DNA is TGCAGTGCTAGTAAGGGCACCCTTGGGGAAAAACTGTTTTTT.

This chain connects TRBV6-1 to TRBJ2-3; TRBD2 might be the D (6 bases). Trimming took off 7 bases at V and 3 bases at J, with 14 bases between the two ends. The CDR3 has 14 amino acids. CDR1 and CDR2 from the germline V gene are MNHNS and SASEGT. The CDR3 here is CASTRGFSTDTQYF. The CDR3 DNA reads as TGTGCCAGCACTCGGGGGTTTTCAACAGATACGCAGTATTTT.

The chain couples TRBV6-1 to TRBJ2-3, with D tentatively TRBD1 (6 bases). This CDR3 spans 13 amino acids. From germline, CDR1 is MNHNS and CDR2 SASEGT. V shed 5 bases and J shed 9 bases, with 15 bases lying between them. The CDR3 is CASSYRQEGTQYF. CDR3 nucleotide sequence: TGTGCCAGCAGTTATAGACAGGAAGGAACGCAGTATTTT.

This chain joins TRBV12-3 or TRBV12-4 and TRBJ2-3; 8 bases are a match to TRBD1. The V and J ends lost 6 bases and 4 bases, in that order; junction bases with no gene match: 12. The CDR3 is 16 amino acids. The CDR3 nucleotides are TGTGCCAGCAGCATACAGGGACAGGATCAAGCAGATACGCAGTATTTT. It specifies CASSIQGQDQADTQYF.

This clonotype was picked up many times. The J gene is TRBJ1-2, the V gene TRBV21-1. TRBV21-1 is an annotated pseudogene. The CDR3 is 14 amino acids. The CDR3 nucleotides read TGTGCCAGCAGCAAAGTCGCAAGTGTATCTGGCTACACCTTC. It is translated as CASSKVASVSGYTF.

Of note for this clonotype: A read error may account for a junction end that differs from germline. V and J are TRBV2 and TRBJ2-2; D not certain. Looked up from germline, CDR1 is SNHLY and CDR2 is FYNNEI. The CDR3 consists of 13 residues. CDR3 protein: CANSSALTGELFF. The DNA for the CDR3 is TGTGCCAACAGTTCCGCCCTCACCGGGGAGCTGTTTTTT.

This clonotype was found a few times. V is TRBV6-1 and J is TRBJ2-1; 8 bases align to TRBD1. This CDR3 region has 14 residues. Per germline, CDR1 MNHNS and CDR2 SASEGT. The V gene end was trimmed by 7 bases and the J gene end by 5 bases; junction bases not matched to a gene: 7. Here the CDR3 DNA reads TGTGCCAGCATTCGACAGGGGTCGAACAATGAGCAGTTCTTC. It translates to CASIRQGSNNEQFF.

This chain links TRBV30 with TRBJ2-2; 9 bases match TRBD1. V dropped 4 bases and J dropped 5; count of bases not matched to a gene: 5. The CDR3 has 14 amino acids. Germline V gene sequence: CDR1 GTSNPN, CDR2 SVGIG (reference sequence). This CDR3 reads CAWKSTGGTGELFF. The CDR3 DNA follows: TGTGCCTGGAAATCGACAGGGGGAACCGGGGAGCTGTTTTTT.

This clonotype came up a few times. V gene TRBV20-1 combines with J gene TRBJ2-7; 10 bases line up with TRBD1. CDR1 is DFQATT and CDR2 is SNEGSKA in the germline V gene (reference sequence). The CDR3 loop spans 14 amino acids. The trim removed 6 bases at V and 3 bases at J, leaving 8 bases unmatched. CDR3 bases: TGCAGTGCAACGGGACAGGGGAAGGTCTACGAGCAGTACTTC. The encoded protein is CSATGQGKVYEQYF.

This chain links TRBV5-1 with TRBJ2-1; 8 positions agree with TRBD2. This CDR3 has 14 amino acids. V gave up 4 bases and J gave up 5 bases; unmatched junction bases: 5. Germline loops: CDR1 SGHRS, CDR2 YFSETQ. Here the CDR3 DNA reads TGCGCCAGCAGCCGGGAGGGATCCCACAATGAGCAGTTCTTC. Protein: CASSREGSHNEQFF.

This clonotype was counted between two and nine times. DNA of the CDR3: TGTGCCAGCAGCCCCGAGCAGGGGCAGCAGTACTTC. Its translation is CASSPEQGQQYF. The genes are TRBV7-9 and TRBJ2-7; a possible D gene is TRBD1 (6 bases). The V gene's germline CDR1 is SEHNR and CDR2 FQNEAQ (reference sequence). The CDR3 is made up of 12 amino acids. The V and J ends lost 5 bases and 8 bases respectively, with 13 bases between them. The full variable domain, in which reference TRBV7-9 and TRBJ2-7 provide the parts outside the CDR3, is DTGVSQNPRHKITKRGQNVTFRCDPISEHNRLYWYRQTLGQGPEFLTYFQNEAQLEKSRLLSDRFSAERPKGSFSTLEIQRTEQGDSAMYLCASSPEQGQQYFGPGTRLTVT.

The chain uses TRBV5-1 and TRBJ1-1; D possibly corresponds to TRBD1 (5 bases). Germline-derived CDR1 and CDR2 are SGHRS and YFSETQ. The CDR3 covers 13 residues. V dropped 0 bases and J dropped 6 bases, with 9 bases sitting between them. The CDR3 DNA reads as TGCGCCAGCAGCTTGGGTCAGGGCCCTGAAGCTTTCTTT. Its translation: CASSLGQGPEAFF.

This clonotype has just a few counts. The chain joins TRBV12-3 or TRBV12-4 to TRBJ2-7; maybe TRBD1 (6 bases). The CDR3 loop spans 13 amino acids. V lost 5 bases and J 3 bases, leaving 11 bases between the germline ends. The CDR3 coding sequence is TGTGCCAGCAGTCGGGACACGTTCTACGAGCAGTACTTC. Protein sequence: CASSRDTFYEQYF.

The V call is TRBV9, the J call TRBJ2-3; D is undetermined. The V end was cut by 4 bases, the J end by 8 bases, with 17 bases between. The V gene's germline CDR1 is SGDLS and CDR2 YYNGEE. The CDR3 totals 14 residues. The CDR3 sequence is CASSFGPNHGTQYF. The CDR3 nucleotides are TGTGCCAGCAGCTTCGGGCCCAATCATGGTACGCAGTATTTT.

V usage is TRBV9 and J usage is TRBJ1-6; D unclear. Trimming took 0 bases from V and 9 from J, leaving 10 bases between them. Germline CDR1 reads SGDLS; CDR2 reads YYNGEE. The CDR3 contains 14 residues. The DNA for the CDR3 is TGTGCCAGCAGCGTAGGAGATTGGGGTTCACCCCTCCACTTT. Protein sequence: CASSVGDWGSPLHF.

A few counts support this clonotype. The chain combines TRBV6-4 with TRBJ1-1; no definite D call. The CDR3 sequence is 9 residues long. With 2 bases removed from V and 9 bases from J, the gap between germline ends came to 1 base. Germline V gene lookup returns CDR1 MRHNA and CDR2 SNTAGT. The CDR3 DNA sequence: TGTGCCAGCAGTGACAAAGCTTTCTTT. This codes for CASSDKAFF.

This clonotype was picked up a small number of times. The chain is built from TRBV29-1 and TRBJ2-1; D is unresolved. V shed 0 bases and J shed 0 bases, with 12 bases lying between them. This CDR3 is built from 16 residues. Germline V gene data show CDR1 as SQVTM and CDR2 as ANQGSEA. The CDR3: CSVEDEAGSSYNEQFF. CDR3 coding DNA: TGCAGCGTTGAAGATGAGGCCGGCAGCTCCTACAATGAGCAGTTCTTC.